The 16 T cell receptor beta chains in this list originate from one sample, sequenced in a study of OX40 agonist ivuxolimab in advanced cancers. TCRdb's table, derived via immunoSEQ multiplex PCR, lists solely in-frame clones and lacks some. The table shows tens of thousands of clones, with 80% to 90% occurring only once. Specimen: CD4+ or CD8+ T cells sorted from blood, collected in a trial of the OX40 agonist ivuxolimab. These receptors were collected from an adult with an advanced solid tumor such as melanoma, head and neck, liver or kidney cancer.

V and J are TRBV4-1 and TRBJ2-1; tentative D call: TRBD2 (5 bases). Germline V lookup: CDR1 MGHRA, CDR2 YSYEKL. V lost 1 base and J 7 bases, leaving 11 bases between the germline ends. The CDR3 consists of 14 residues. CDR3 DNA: TGCGCCAGCAGCCAAGGCCCAACTAGAAATGAGCAGTTCTTC. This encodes CASSQGPTRNEQFF.

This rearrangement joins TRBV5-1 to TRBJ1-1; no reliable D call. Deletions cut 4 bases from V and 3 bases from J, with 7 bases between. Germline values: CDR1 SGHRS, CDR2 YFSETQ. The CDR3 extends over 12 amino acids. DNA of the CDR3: TGCGCCAGCAGCCGCAGTGACACTGAAGCTTTCTTT. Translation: CASSRSDTEAFF.

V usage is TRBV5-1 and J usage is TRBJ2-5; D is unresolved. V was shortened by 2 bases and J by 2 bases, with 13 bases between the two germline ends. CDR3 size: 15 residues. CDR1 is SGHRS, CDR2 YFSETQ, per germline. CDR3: CASSLTGTTQETQYF. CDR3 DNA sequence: TGCGCCAGCAGCTTAACGGGCACCACTCAAGAGACCCAGTACTTC.

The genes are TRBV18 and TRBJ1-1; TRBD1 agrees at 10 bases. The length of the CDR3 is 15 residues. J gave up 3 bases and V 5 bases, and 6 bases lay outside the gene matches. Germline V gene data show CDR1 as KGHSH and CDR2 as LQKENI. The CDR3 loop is CASSYPGQGYTEAFF. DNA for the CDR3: TGTGCCAGCTCATACCCGGGACAGGGGTACACTGAAGCTTTCTTT.

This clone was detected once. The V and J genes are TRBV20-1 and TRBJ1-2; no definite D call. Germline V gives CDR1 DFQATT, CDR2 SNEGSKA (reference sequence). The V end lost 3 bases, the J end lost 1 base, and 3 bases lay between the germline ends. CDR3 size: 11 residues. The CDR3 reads CSASYNYGYTF. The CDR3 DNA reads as TGCAGTGCTAGTTATAACTATGGCTACACCTTC.

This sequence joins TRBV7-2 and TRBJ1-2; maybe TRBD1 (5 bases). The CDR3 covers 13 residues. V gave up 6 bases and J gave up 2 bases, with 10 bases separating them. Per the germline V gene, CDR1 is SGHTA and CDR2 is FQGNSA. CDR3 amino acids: CASRPGTNYGYTF. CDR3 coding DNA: TGTGCCAGCAGACCGGGGACCAACTATGGCTACACCTTC.

CDR3 in amino acids: CASSGRDRYEQYF. The CDR3 coding sequence is TGTGCCAGCAGTGGCCGGGACCGCTACGAGCAGTACTTC. The rearrangement links TRBV2 to TRBJ2-7, with D perhaps matching TRBD1 or TRBD2 (5 bases each). Trimming took off 4 bases at V and 3 bases at J, with 10 bases between the two ends. There are 13 residues in the CDR3. From germline, CDR1 is SNHLY and CDR2 FYNNEI. The full variable domain, rest sourced from reference TRBV2 and TRBJ2-7, is EPEVTQTPSHQVTQMGQEVILRCVPISNHLYFYWYRQILGQKVEFLVSFYNNEISEKSEIFDDQFSVERPDGSNFTLKIRSTKLEDSAMYFCASSGRDRYEQYFGPGTRLTVT.

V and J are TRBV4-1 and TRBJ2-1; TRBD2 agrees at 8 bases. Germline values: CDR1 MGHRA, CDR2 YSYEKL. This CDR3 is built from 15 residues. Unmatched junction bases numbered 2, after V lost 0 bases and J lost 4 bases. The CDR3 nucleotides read TGCGCCAGCAGCCAAGAGTCTAGCGGGTACAATGAGCAGTTCTTC. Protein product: CASSQESSGYNEQFF.

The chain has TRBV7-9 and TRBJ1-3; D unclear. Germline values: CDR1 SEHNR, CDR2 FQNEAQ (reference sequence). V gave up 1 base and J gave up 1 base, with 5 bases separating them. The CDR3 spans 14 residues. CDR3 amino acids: CASSLVGSGNTIYF. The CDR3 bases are TGTGCCAGCAGCTTAGTTGGGTCTGGAAACACCATATATTTT.

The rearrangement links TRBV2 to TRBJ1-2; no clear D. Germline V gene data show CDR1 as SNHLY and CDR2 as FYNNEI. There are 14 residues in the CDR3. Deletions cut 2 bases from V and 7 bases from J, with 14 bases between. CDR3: CASSEFGGRSGYTF. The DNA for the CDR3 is TGTGCCAGCAGTGAATTCGGAGGGAGGAGTGGCTACACCTTC.

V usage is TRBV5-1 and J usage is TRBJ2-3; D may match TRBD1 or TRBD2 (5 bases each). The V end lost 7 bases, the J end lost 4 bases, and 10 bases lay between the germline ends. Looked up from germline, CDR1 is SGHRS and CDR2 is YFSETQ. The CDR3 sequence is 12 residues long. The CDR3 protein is CASGDGADTQYF. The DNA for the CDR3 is TGCGCCAGCGGGGACGGGGCAGATACGCAGTATTTT.

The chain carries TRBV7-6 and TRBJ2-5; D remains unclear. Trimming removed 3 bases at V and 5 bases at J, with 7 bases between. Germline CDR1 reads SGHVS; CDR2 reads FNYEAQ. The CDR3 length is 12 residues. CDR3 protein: CASSFSGETQYF. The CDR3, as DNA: TGTGCCAGCAGCTTTAGTGGGGAGACCCAGTACTTC.

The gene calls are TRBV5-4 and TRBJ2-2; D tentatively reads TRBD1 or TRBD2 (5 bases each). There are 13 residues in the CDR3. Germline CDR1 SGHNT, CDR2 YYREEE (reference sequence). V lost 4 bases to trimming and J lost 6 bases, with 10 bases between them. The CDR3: CASSTQEAGELFF. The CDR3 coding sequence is TGTGCCAGCAGCACACAGGAGGCCGGGGAGCTGTTTTTT.

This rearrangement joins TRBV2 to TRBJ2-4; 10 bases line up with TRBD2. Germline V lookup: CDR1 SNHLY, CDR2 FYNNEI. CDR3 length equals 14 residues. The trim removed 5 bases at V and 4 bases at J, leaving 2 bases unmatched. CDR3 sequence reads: CASSPLAGKNIQYF. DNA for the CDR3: TGTGCCAGCAGTCCACTAGCGGGGAAAAACATTCAGTACTTC.

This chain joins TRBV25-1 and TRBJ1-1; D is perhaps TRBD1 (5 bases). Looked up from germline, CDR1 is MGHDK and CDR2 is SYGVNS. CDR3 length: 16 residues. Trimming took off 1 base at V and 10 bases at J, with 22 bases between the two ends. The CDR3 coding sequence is TGTGCCAGCAGTGAATCGGGATGGGCAAGCGGACAAGGAGCTTTCTTT. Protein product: CASSESGWASGQGAFF.

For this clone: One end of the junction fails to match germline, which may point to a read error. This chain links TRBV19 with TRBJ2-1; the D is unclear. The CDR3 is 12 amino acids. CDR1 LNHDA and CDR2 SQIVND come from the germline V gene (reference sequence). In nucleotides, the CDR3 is TGTGCCAGTACTATACCCCCCGATGAGCAGTTCTTC. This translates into CASTIPPDEQFF.